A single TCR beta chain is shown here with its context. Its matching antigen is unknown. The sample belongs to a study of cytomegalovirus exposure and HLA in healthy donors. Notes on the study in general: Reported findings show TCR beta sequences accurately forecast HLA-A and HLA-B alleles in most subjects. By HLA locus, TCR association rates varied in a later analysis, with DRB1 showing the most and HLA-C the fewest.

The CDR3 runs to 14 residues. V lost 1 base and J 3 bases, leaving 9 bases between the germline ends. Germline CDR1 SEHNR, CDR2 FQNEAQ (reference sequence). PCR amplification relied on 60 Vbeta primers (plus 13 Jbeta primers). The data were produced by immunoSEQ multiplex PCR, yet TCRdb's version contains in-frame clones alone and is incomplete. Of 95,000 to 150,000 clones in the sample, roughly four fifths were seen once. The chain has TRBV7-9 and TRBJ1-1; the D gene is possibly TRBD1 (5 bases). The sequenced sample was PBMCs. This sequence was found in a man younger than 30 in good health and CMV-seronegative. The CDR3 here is CASSLDRLHTEAFF. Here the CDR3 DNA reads TGTGCCAGCAGCTTAGACAGGTTACACACTGAAGCTTTCTTT.